The 14 T cell receptor beta chains presented below share a single source sample, sequenced in a study of blood T cell repertoires in COVID-19 (dated by TCRdb to the early 2020s). The protocol used for the library was the immunoSEQ multiplex PCR assay. In TCRdb, the immuneACCESS table is reduced to in-frame sequences with V and J assigned. These tables do not hold every clone; where another copy was compared, an unresolved V gene accounts for under half, and the others remain unexplained. The table for this sample lists 200,000 to 250,000 clones; approximately 84% of them were counted only once. Approximately 2.5% of the sample rests with the top ten. The specimen was peripheral blood. The receptors originated from a woman aged 55-69 years with acute or convalescent COVID-19.

The rearrangement joins TRBV19 to TRBJ2-5; perhaps TRBD2 as D (5 bases). The ends were cut back, 4 bases at V and 3 bases at J, with 9 bases in the middle. Germline CDR1 is LNHDA and CDR2 is SQIVND (reference sequence). The CDR3 covers 13 residues. CDR3 amino acids: CASSSRGEETQYF. The CDR3 bases are TGTGCCAGTAGTAGCCGGGGAGAAGAGACCCAGTACTTC.

The rearrangement links TRBV30 to TRBJ1-2; D unresolved. This CDR3 is 15 amino acids long. Germline V gene lookup returns CDR1 GTSNPN and CDR2 SVGIG (reference sequence). The V end lost 4 bases, the J end lost 2 bases, and 17 bases lay between the germline ends. The chain's CDR3 is CAWMESNGHNYGYTF. CDR3 nucleotide sequence: TGTGCCTGGATGGAAAGCAATGGGCACAACTATGGCTACACCTTC.

The chain links TRBV4-1 to TRBJ2-2, with D hard to call. Trimming took 0 bases from V and 0 from J, leaving 11 bases between them. This CDR3 is 17 amino acids long. In germline, CDR1 is MGHRA, CDR2 YSYEKL. CDR3: CASSQDLGGANTGELFF. Written as DNA, the CDR3 is TGCGCCAGCAGCCAAGATCTAGGTGGAGCGAACACCGGGGAGCTGTTTTTT.

V and J are TRBV18 and TRBJ1-6, with 7 bases that match TRBD1. Germline trimming cut 2 bases from V and 13 bases from J; bases unmatched to any gene: 5. In germline, CDR1 is KGHSH, CDR2 LQKENI. The CDR3 is 13 amino acids. CDR3 residues: CASSPDRAEPLHF. The CDR3 DNA follows: TGTGCCAGCTCACCAGACAGGGCGGAGCCCCTCCACTTT.

This clone appeared a few times. This chain uses TRBV5-4 with TRBJ2-7; 7 bases are shared with TRBD2. CDR1 SGHNT and CDR2 YYREEE come from the germline V gene (reference sequence). The trim removed 1 base at V and 3 bases at J, leaving 10 bases unmatched. The CDR3 has 16 amino acids. Here the CDR3 reads CASSLFKGAGYYEQYF. The DNA for the CDR3 is TGTGCCAGCAGCTTGTTTAAGGGAGCGGGATACTACGAGCAGTACTTC.

The chain employs TRBV4-2 and TRBJ2-7; 8 bases line up with TRBD1. Germline values: CDR1 LGHNA, CDR2 YNFKEQ. V shed 4 bases, J shed 6 bases, and the junction held 11 bases outside the gene matches. The CDR3 runs 15 residues. CDR3 nucleotide sequence: TGTGCCAGCAGCCCGAGGACAGGGTCTTTTTCCGAGCAGTACTTC. Translating it yields CASSPRTGSFSEQYF.

Concerning this clone: Compared with germline, one end of the junction differs, possibly owing to a read error. V usage is TRBV3-1 (or the pseudogene TRBV3-2) and J usage is TRBJ1-2; possibly TRBD1 for D (6 bases). Germline CDR1 reads LGHDT; CDR2 reads YNNKEL (reference sequence). CDR3 length: 13 residues. The chain's CDR3 is CASNLQGRYSYTF. CDR3 DNA sequence: TGTGCCAGCAACCTACAGGGTCGCTATAGCTACACCTTC.

In nucleotides, the CDR3 is TGTGCCAGCACCCATGGACTAGCGGGCCAAGAGACCCAGTACTTC. It translates to CASTHGLAGQETQYF. The chain uses TRBV21-1 and TRBJ2-5; the table's D call TRBD2 went unverified against the DNA. TRBV21-1 is classified as a pseudogene. The CDR3 is 15 residues long.

This clone appeared once. The J gene is TRBJ2-7, the V gene TRBV21-1; TRBD1 reflects the table's D call only, with no check against the DNA. TRBV21-1 is labeled a pseudogene. The CDR3 is 13 residues long. CDR3 sequence reads: CASRPDIPYEQYF. CDR3 DNA: TGTGCCAGCAGACCGGACATTCCCTACGAGCAGTACTTC.

The V and J genes are TRBV4-1 and TRBJ2-6; tentative D call: TRBD2 (6 bases). Germline CDR1 MGHRA, CDR2 YSYEKL. The CDR3 totals 16 residues. V lost 0 bases to trimming and J lost 2 bases, with 8 bases between them. CDR3 DNA sequence: TGCGCCAGCAGCCAAGATGGCGGGGCTGGGGCCAACGTCCTGACTTTC. Protein product: CASSQDGGAGANVLTF.

This clone was counted a few times. CDR3 in DNA: TGTGCCAGCAGTTTCTCCCCAGACAGACCCACTGAAGCTTTCTTT. Translating gives CASSFSPDRPTEAFF. J is TRBJ1-1 and V is TRBV6-5, with D possibly matching TRBD1 (5 bases). Germline V lookup: CDR1 MNHEY, CDR2 SVGAGI. V lost 4 bases to trimming and J lost 4 bases, with 16 bases between them. The CDR3 extends over 15 amino acids.

The chain couples TRBV7-9 to TRBJ1-2; 8 nucleotides line up with TRBD1. The germline CDR1 and CDR2 sequences are SEHNR and FQNEAQ (reference sequence). V lost 4 bases to trimming and J lost 0 bases; unmatched junction nucleotides: 4. This CDR3 is 15 amino acids long. CDR3 nucleotides: TGTGCCAGCAGCTCACCGGGACAGGCTAACTATGGCTACACCTTC. Amino acid sequence: CASSSPGQANYGYTF.

This chain connects TRBV3-1 (or the pseudogene TRBV3-2) to TRBJ2-5, with 11 bases matching TRBD2. The CDR3 contains 17 residues. With V trimmed by 1 base and J by 5 bases, 9 bases remained unmatched. The V gene's germline CDR1 is LGHDT and CDR2 YNNKEL (reference sequence). The CDR3 nucleotides read TGTGCCAGCAGCCAAGGGGTTAGCGGGGGGGAAAAGGAGACCCAGTACTTC. It encodes CASSQGVSGGEKETQYF.

This clone has just a few counts. The chain links TRBV18 to TRBJ2-2; D remains ambiguous. Germline CDR1 is KGHSH and CDR2 is LQKENI. The CDR3 runs to 14 residues. V lost 3 bases and J 5 bases, leaving 10 bases between the germline ends. For the CDR3, the DNA is TGTGCCAGCTCACCCCCCCCCGGGACCGGGGAGCTGTTTTTT. Translated: CASSPPPGTGELFF.